The clone carrying this TCR beta chain was seen only a few times. The antigen is undetermined. The trim removed 5 bases at V and 4 bases at J, leaving 7 bases unmatched. The CDR3 is made up of 16 amino acids. This sample was taken from a study of T-cell memory formation after mild COVID-19. Study background: Largely, the TCR clusters proved donor specific.

5'RACE primed from the constant segment yielded TCR alpha and TCR beta cDNA libraries bearing sample barcodes and UMIs. Via MiXCR, TCRdb re-called the 5' RACE reads, giving one row per CDR3 protein. The sample records 450,000 or so distinct CDR3 sequences, 25% being singletons. Study conclusions and caveats: CD4/CD8 balance held among clones contracting day 15 to 85, and later expanders leaned CD4+. Of the contracting clones, CD4+ ones lay mainly in CM and EM, and CD8+ ones in EMRA.

This clonotype originated in an adult woman who had mild COVID-19 (a few samples of this study predate the infection). Cell type and time point are not known. The specimen sequenced was PBMCs or a T cell subset sorted from them (not recorded which). The chain uses TRBV12-3 or TRBV12-4 and TRBJ2-1; TRBD2 aligns across 11 bases. This CDR3 is CASSGELAGEYNEQFF. CDR3 nucleotides: TGTGCCAGCAGTGGAGAACTAGCGGGGGAGTACAATGAGCAGTTCTTC.